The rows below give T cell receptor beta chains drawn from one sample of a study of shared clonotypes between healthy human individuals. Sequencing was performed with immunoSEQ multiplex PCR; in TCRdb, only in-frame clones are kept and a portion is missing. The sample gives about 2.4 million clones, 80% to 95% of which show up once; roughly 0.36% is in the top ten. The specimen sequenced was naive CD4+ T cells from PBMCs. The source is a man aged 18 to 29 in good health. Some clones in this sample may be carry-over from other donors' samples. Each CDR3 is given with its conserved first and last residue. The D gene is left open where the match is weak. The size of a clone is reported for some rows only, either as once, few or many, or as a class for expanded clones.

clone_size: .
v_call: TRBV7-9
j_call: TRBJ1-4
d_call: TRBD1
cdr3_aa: CASSPHLKGQALAEKLFF
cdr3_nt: TGTGCCAGCAGCCCACACCTTAAGGGACAGGCCCTGGCGGAAAAACTGTTTTTT

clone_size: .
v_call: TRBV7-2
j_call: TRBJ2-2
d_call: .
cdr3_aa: CASRTIGELFF
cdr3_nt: TGTGCCAGCAGGACGATCGGGGAGCTGTTTTTT

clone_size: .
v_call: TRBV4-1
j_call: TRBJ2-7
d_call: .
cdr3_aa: CASSQDNGEQYF
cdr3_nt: TGCGCCAGCAGCCAAGACAACGGCGAGCAGTACTTC

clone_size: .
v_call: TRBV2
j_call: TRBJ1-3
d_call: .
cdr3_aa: CASSPMNTIYF
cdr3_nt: TGTGCCAGCAGTCCCATGAACACCATATATTTT

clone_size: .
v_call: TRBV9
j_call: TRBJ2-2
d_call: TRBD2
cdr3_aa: CASSERDLSGGWNTGELFF
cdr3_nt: TGTGCCAGCAGCGAGCGAGATCTTAGCGGGGGATGGAACACCGGGGAGCTGTTTTTT

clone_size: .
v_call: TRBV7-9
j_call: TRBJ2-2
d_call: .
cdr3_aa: CASSSDSPGELFF
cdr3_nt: TGTGCCAGCAGCTCGGATTCCCCCGGGGAGCTGTTTTTT

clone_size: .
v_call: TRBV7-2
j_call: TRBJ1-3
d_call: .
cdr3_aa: CASSSPGDGNTIYF
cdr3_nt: TGTGCCAGCAGCTCCCCGGGGGATGGAAACACCATATATTTT

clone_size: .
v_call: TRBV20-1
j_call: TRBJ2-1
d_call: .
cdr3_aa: CSADRLGEQFF
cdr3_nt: TGCAGTGCAGACAGGTTGGGGGAGCAGTTCTTC

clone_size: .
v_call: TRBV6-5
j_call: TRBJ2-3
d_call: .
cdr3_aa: CASRVTGNRPDTQYF
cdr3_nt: TGTGCCAGCAGAGTCACAGGGAATCGCCCAGATACGCAGTATTTT

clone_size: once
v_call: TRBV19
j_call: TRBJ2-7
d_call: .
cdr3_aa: CASSIDWSGGGYEQYF
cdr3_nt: TGTGCCAGTAGTATAGATTGGTCGGGGGGCGGCTACGAGCAGTACTTC

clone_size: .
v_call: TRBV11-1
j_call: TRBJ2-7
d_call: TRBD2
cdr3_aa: CASSLTGLAAYEQYF
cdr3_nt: TGTGCCAGCAGCTTAACAGGACTAGCCGCCTACGAGCAGTACTTC

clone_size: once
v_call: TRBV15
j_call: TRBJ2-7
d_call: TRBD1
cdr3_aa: CATSRERTGYYEQYF
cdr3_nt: TGTGCCACCAGCAGAGAACGGACAGGCTACTACGAGCAGTACTTC

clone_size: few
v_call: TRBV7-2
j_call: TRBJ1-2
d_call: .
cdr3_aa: CASSGGLGYGYTF
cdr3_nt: TGTGCCAGCAGCGGGGGACTCGGCTATGGCTACACCTTC

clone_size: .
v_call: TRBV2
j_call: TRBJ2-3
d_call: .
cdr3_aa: CASSGTGRVVNTQYF
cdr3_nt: TGTGCCAGCAGTGGGACAGGGAGGGTCGTAAATACGCAGTATTTT

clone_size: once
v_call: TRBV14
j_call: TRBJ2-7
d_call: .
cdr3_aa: CASSQRAFYEQYF
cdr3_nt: TGTGCCAGCAGCCAACGGGCATTCTACGAGCAGTACTTC

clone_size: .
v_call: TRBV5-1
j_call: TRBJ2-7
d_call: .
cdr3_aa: CASSRSGPALFEQYF
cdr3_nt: TGCGCCAGCAGCCGCAGCGGGCCAGCCCTATTCGAGCAGTACTTC

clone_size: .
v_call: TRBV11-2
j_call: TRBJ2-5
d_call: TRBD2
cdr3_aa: CASSLLPSGFQETQYF
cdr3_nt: TGTGCCAGCAGCTTACTGCCTAGCGGATTTCAAGAGACCCAGTACTTC

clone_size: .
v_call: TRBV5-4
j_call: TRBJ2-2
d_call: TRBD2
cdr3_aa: CASSSGGGSRSHTGELFF
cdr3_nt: TGTGCCAGCAGCTCGGGGGGAGGGTCGAGATCCCACACCGGGGAGCTGTTTTTT

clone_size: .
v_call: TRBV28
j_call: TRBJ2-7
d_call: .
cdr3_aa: CASSLEVEAYEQYF
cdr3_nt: TGTGCCAGCAGTTTAGAGGTTGAAGCCTACGAGCAGTACTTC

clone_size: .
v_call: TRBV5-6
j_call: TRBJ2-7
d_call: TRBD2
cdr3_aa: CASSAKLAGGTYEQYF
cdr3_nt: TGTGCCAGCAGCGCTAAACTAGCGGGAGGCACCTACGAGCAGTACTTC

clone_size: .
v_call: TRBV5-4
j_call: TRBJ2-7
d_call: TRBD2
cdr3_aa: CASSSRTSGSSNEQYF
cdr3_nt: TGTGCCAGCAGCTCAAGGACTAGCGGGAGTAGTAACGAGCAGTACTTC

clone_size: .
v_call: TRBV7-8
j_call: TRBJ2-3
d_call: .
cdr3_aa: CASSHEGGSRTQYF
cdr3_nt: TGTGCCAGCAGCCACGAGGGGGGTTCTCGTACGCAGTATTTT

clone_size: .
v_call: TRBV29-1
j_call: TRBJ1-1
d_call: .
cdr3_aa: CSVERPTEAFF
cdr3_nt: TGCAGCGTCGAAAGACCCACTGAAGCTTTCTTT

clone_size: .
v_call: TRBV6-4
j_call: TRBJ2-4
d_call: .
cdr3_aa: CARRDEAKNIQYF
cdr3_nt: TGTGCCCGCCGTGACGAAGCCAAAAACATTCAGTACTTC

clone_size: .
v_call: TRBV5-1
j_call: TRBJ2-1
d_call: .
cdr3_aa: CASSLVIDEQFF
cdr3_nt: TGCGCCAGCAGCTTAGTGATAGATGAGCAGTTCTTC

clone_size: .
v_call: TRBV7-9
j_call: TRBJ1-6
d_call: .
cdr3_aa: CASSSLAQDNSPLHF
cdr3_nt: TGTGCCAGCAGCTCCCTAGCGCAGGATAATTCACCCCTCCACTTT

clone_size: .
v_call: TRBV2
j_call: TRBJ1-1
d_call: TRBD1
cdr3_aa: CASSVRTGAAEAFF
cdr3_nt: TGTGCCAGCAGTGTCAGGACAGGGGCAGCCGAAGCTTTCTTT

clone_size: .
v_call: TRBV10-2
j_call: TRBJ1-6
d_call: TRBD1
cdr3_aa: CASSPGGLGNSPLHF
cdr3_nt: TGCGCCAGCTCTCCAGGGGGCTTGGGTAATTCACCCCTCCACTTT

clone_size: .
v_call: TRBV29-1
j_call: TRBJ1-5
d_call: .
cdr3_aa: CSVETASNQPQHF
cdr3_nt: TGCAGCGTTGAAACAGCTAGCAATCAGCCCCAGCATTTT

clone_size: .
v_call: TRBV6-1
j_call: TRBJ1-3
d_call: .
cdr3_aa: CASSVSGARWDTIYF
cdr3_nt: TGTGCCAGCAGCGTGAGTGGGGCGCGTTGGGACACCATATATTTT

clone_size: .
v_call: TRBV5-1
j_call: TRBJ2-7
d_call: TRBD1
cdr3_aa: CASSTAGTGSSYEQYF
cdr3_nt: TGCGCCAGCAGCACGGCCGGGACAGGGAGTTCCTACGAGCAGTACTTC

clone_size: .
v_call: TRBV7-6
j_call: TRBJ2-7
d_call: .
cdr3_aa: CASSLAGREQYF
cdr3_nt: TGTGCCAGCAGCTTAGCGGGGCGGGAGCAGTACTTC

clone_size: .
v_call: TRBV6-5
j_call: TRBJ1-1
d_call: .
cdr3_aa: CASSYPPGSGEAFF
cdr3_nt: TGTGCCAGCAGTTACCCACCAGGTTCCGGTGAAGCTTTCTTT

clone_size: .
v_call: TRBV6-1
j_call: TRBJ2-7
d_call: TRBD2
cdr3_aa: CASRPGLIYEQYF
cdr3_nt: TGTGCCAGCAGACCGGGACTAATCTACGAGCAGTACTTC

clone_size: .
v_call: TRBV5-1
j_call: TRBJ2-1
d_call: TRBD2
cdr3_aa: CASRVVAGVGNEQFF
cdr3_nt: TGCGCCAGCAGGGTGGTAGCGGGAGTGGGCAATGAGCAGTTCTTC

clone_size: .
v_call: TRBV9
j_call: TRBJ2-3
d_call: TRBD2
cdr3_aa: CASTAREGRTDTQYF
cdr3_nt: TGTGCCAGCACCGCCCGGGAGGGCCGCACAGATACGCAGTATTTT

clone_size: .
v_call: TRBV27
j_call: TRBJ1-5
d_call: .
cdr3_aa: CASSLFSRTAQPQHF
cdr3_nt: TGTGCCAGCAGTTTATTTTCCCGGACAGCGCAGCCCCAGCATTTT

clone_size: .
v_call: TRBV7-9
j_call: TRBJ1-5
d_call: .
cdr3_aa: CASSLVGGSNQPQHF
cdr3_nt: TGTGCCAGCAGCCTGGTGGGAGGAAGCAATCAGCCCCAGCATTTT

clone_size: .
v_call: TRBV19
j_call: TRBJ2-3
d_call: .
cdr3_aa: CASSTPVSTDTQYF
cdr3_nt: TGTGCCAGTAGCACCCCCGTTTCCACAGATACGCAGTATTTT

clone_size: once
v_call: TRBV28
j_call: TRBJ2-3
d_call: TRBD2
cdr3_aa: CASRLAGKDTQYF
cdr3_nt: TGTGCCAGCAGACTAGCGGGAAAAGATACGCAGTATTTT

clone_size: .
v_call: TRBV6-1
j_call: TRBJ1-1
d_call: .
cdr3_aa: CASTWEPARITEAFF
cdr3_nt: TGTGCCAGCACTTGGGAGCCGGCAAGGATCACTGAAGCTTTCTTT

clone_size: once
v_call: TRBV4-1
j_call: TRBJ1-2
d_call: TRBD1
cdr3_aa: CASSQGQGGNYGYTF
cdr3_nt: TGCGCCAGCAGCCAAGGCCAGGGGGGCAACTATGGCTACACCTTC

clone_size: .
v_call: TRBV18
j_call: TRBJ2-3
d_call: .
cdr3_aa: CASSPSGATDTQYF
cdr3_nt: TGTGCCAGCTCACCCTCGGGGGCCACAGATACGCAGTATTTT

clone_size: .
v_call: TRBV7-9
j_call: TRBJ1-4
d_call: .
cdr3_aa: CASSLEGTGSDEKLFF
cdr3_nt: TGTGCCAGCAGCTTAGAGGGGACTGGTTCGGATGAAAAACTGTTTTTT

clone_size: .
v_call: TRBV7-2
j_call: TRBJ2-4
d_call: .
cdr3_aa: CASSQTGYLAKNIQYF
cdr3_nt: TGTGCCAGCAGCCAAACAGGGTACTTAGCCAAAAACATTCAGTACTTC

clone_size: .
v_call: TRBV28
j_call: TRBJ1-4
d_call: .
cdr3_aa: CASSPRTGKLFF
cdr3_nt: TGTGCCAGCAGTCCACGGACGGGAAAACTGTTTTTT

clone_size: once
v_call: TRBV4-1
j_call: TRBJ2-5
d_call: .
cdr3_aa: CASSQVGLYQETQYF
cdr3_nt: TGCGCCAGCAGCCAAGTTGGCCTGTATCAAGAGACCCAGTACTTC

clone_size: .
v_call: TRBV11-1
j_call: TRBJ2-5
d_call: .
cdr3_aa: CASSPRGRGAQETQYF
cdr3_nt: TGTGCCAGCAGCCCACGTGGCAGGGGGGCCCAAGAGACCCAGTACTTC

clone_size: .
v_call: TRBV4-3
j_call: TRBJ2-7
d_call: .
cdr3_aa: CASSRLNGVSSYEQYF
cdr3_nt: TGCGCCAGCAGCCGCTTGAATGGCGTAAGCTCCTACGAGCAGTACTTC

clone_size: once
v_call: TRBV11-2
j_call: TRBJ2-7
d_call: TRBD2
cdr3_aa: CASSQNRASGSYEQYF
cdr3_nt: TGTGCCAGCAGCCAAAACCGGGCTAGCGGGAGTTACGAGCAGTACTTC

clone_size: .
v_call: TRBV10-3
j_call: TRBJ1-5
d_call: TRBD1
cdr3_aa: CAISDRDSQPQHF
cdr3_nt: TGTGCCATCAGTGACAGGGACAGTCAGCCCCAGCATTTT

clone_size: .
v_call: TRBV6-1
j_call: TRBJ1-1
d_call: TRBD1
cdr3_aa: CASSEWLRTGRTEAFF
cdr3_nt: TGTGCCAGCAGTGAATGGTTGAGGACAGGGCGCACTGAAGCTTTCTTT

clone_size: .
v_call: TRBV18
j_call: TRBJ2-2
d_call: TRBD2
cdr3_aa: CASSQGGTGELFF
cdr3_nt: TGTGCCAGCTCCCAGGGAGGGACCGGGGAGCTGTTTTTT

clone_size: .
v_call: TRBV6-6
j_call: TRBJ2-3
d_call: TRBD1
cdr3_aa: CASTPTTGNSDTQYF
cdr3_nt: TGTGCCAGCACTCCGACGACAGGGAATTCAGATACGCAGTATTTT

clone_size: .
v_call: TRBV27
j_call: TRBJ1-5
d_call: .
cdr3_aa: CASSWTQPQHF
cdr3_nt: TGTGCCAGCAGTTGGACCCAGCCCCAGCATTTT

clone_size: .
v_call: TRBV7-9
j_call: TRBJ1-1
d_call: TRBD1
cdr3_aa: CASSRPPSGGARTNTEAFF
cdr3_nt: TGTGCCAGCAGCCGGCCGCCCTCAGGGGGCGCGAGGACGAACACTGAAGCTTTCTTT